This T cell receptor beta chain derives from a study of regulatory T cells in long-lasting Graves disease. General study results and limits: Study was limited to peripheral blood, excluding thyroid tissue.

A few counts support this clonotype. Its specificity is unknown. Germline CDR1 KGHSH, CDR2 LQKENI. V was trimmed by 3 bases and J by 2 bases, leaving 11 bases between them. The CDR3 length is 16 residues. Regarding time point: newly diagnosed GD, antithyroid drugs for less than 3 months. After RNA was extracted from PBMCs, the TCR library was made from it. Both iRepertoire HTBI primers and Arm-PCR of CDR3 regions were used to build the TCR beta libraries. TCRdb redid the calling of the multiplex PCR reads with MiXCR, one entry per CDR3 protein. The sample lists roughly 500,000 distinct CDR3 sequences; roughly 13% were seen once. These same data were also listed under a study on T cells in Graves' hyperthyroidism and ophthalmopathy. As that report states: A patient was excluded if there was uncontrolled infection, other autoimmune disease, pregnancy or lactation. Diagnosis rested on symptoms, serum thyroxine and TRAb, thyroid ultrasound, and orbital computed tomography.

Material: peripheral blood mononuclear cells (PBMCs), obtained at new diagnosis, from a patient treated with antithyroid drugs. The chain links TRBV18 to TRBJ2-6, with a weak D call TRBD1 (6 bases). This clonotype was obtained from a man aged 25 to 40 with Graves disease. CDR3 nucleotide sequence: TGTGCCAGCTCACCTACAGGGATTGCTGGGGCCAACGTCCTGACTTTC. This translates into CASSPTGIAGANVLTF.